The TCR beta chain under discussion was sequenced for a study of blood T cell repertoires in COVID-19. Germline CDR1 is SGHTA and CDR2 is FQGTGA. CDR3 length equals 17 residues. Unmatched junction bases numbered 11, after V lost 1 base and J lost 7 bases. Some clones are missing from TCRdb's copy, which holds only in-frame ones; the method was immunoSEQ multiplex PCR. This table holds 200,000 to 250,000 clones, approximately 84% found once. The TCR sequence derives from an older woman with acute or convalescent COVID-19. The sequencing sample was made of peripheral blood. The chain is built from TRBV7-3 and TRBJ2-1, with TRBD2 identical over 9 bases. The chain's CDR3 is CASSLRVAGALGNEQFF. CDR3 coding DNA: TGTGCCAGCAGCTTAAGGGTAGCGGGGGCCTTGGGAAATGAGCAGTTCTTC.